The 13 T cell receptor beta chains listed next were all sequenced from one sample in a study of early T cells in non-severe SARS-CoV-2 infection. TCRdb re-called the 5' RACE reads with MiXCR, one entry per CDR3 protein. Of some 82,000 distinct CDR3 sequences listed, over 5% are singletons. Sequenced: whole blood. These receptors all stem from an adult who was a healthcare worker with PCR-confirmed SARS-CoV-2 infection or an uninfected control (not recorded which).

This clonotype was seen ten or more times. The chain has TRBV7-6 and TRBJ2-7; TRBD2 matches 14 bases. CDR3 length: 17 amino acids. V shed 5 bases and J 2 bases; nucleotides not matched to a gene: 8. Germline CDR1 is SGHVS and CDR2 is FNYEAQ. CDR3 residues: CASSKGTSGGVTYEQYF. CDR3 DNA: TGTGCCAGCAGCAAGGGGACTAGCGGGGGTGTGACCTACGAGCAGTACTTC. The full variable domain, in which reference TRBV7-6 and TRBJ2-7 provide the parts outside the CDR3, is GAGVSQSPRYKVTKRGQDVALRCDPISGHVSLYWYRQALGQGPEFLTYFNYEAQQDKSGLPNDRFSAERPEGSISTLTIQRTEQRDSAMYRCASSKGTSGGVTYEQYFGPGTRLTVT.

This clonotype has ten or more counts. This chain uses TRBV28 with TRBJ1-6; D gene uncertain. The germline V and J ends were trimmed by 4 bases and 8 bases, with 9 bases remaining between them. CDR3 length: 13 amino acids. CDR1 and CDR2 from the germline V gene are MDHEN and SYDVKM. In DNA, the CDR3 is TGTGCCAGCAGTTCCCCAGCTGATTCACCCCTCCACTTT. It specifies CASSSPADSPLHF.

In the case of this clonotype: A much bigger clone sits one base away, suggesting this may be a read error. The chain has TRBV28 and TRBJ2-3; TRBD2 might be the D (6 bases). Looked up from germline, CDR1 is MDHEN and CDR2 is SYDVKM. V was clipped by 1 base and J by 4 bases, with 6 bases between them. The CDR3 is 13 residues long. CDR3 bases: TGTGCCAGCAGTTTATCGGGGGCAGATACGCAGTATTTT. Its translation: CASSLSGADTQYF.

This clonotype was seen at least ten times. The CDR3: CATSRAAGGYNEQFF. The CDR3 region has the DNA TGTGCCACCAGCAGAGCGGCGGGAGGATACAATGAGCAGTTCTTC. This sequence joins TRBV15 and TRBJ2-1, with TRBD2 matching 8 bases. From germline, CDR1 is LNHNV and CDR2 YYDKDF (reference sequence). V was pared by 1 base and J by 4 bases, with 3 bases of the junction left unmatched. The CDR3 is 15 amino acids.

The rearrangement uses TRBV20-1 and TRBJ1-1; the D is unclear. The CDR3 runs 15 residues. The V end lost 0 bases, the J end lost 0 bases, and 11 bases lay between the germline ends. Germline-derived CDR1 and CDR2 are DFQATT and SNEGSKA (reference sequence). CDR3 protein: CSARDRGNMNTEAFF. The CDR3 DNA reads TGCAGTGCTAGAGATCGAGGGAACATGAACACTGAAGCTTTCTTT.

This clonotype was recorded at least ten times. The V call is TRBV4-2, the J call TRBJ1-5, with D maybe TRBD1 (6 bases). Deletions cut 5 bases from V and 7 bases from J, with 18 bases between. Looked up from germline, CDR1 is LGHNA and CDR2 is YNFKEQ. The CDR3 totals 15 residues. The CDR3 coding sequence is TGTGCCAGCAGCATAACGATGGGGGGCTCGCAGCCCCAGCATTTT. Translating gives CASSITMGGSQPQHF.

This clonotype was detected ten times or more. V gene TRBV27 combines with J gene TRBJ2-5, with D maybe TRBD2 (6 bases). V was clipped by 5 bases and J by 0 bases, with 10 bases between them. Germline CDR1 is MNHEY and CDR2 is SMNVEV (reference sequence). The CDR3 loop spans 14 amino acids. DNA of the CDR3: TGTGCCAGCAGTCTTAGCGGAAACCAAGAGACCCAGTACTTC. Translated: CASSLSGNQETQYF.

This clonotype was detected ten times or more. This chain uses TRBV29-1 with TRBJ2-4, with 8 bases that match TRBD1. In germline, CDR1 is SQVTM, CDR2 ANQGSEA. J was trimmed by 3 bases and V by 5 bases; bases with no gene match: 3. CDR3 size: 13 residues. The CDR3 sequence is CSVRTGSKNIQYF. The DNA of the CDR3 is TGCAGCGTTCGGACAGGGAGCAAAAACATTCAGTACTTC.

This clonotype was counted between two and nine times. The chain recombines TRBV19 with TRBJ1-3; no clear D gene. Trimming left V 3 bases short and J 0 bases short, with 12 bases between. Germline V gene lookup returns CDR1 LNHDA and CDR2 SQIVND (reference sequence). This CDR3 comprises 16 residues. The CDR3 region has the DNA TGTGCCAGTAGTATCCCCGGACTGACCTCTGGAAACACCATATATTTT. As protein: CASSIPGLTSGNTIYF.

This clonotype was counted only a few times. This sequence joins TRBV28 and TRBJ1-3; D call uncertain. CDR1 and CDR2 from the germline V gene are MDHEN and SYDVKM. Trimming removed 3 bases at V and 4 bases at J, with 4 bases between. The CDR3 has 12 amino acids. In DNA form, the CDR3 reads TGTGCCAGCAGTTTCTTCGGAAACACCATATATTTT. Its protein product is CASSFFGNTIYF.

There are a few counts of this clonotype. For the CDR3, the DNA is TGCAGCGCATGGACAGCCCCTCAAGAGACCCAGTACTTC. This translates into CSAWTAPQETQYF. The V gene is TRBV29-1, the J gene TRBJ2-5, with D tentatively TRBD1 (6 bases). From germline, CDR1 is SQVTM and CDR2 ANQGSEA. Deletions cut 7 bases from V and 2 bases from J, with 14 bases between. The CDR3 runs 13 residues. Supplemented by reference TRBV29-1 and TRBJ2-5, the full variable domain reads SAVISQKPSRDICQRGTSLTIQCQVDSQVTMMFWYRQQPGQSLTLIATANQGSEATYESGFVIDKFPISRPNLTFSTLTVSNMSPEDSSIYLCSAWTAPQETQYFGPGTRLLVL.

Many counts were recorded for this clonotype. The chain recombines TRBV18 with TRBJ2-1, with a weak D call TRBD1 (5 bases). Germline V gene data show CDR1 as KGHSH and CDR2 as LQKENI. The CDR3 has 14 amino acids. The V end lost 5 bases, the J end lost 5 bases, and 13 bases lay between the germline ends. The CDR3 sequence is CASSETVIDNEQFF. In nucleotides, the CDR3 is TGTGCCAGCTCAGAGACAGTTATCGACAATGAGCAGTTCTTC.

A few counts support this clonotype. This chain joins TRBV2 and TRBJ1-2; 9 positions agree with TRBD1. The junction had 2 bases not matched to a gene; V was cut back by 4 bases and J by 2 bases. Germline V lookup: CDR1 SNHLY, CDR2 FYNNEI. There are 14 residues in the CDR3. CDR3 residues: CASSGGTGNYGYTF. CDR3 nucleotide sequence: TGTGCCAGCAGTGGGGGGACAGGGAACTATGGCTACACCTTC. Variable domain in full (rest from reference TRBV2 and TRBJ1-2): EPEVTQTPSHQVTQMGQEVILRCVPISNHLYFYWYRQILGQKVEFLVSFYNNEISEKSEIFDDQFSVERPDGSNFTLKIRSTKLEDSAMYFCASSGGTGNYGYTFGSGTRLTVV.